The T cell receptor beta chain described here comes from a study of blood T cell repertoires in COVID-19. Some clones are missing from TCRdb's copy, which holds only in-frame ones; the method was immunoSEQ multiplex PCR. In the table there are 60,000 to 80,000 clones, more than 70% of which are singletons. Germline V gives CDR1 MDHEN, CDR2 SYDVKM. The ends lost 6 bases at V and 6 bases at J; junction bases unmatched: 5. This CDR3 spans 14 amino acids. The sequence came from a woman in her 70s with acute or convalescent COVID-19. Sequenced sample: peripheral blood. The rearrangement joins TRBV28 to TRBJ2-6; 7 bases map to TRBD1. The CDR3 DNA sequence: TGTGCCAGCAGGGCGACAGGGAAGGCCAACGTCCTGACTTTC. It yields the protein CASRATGKANVLTF.